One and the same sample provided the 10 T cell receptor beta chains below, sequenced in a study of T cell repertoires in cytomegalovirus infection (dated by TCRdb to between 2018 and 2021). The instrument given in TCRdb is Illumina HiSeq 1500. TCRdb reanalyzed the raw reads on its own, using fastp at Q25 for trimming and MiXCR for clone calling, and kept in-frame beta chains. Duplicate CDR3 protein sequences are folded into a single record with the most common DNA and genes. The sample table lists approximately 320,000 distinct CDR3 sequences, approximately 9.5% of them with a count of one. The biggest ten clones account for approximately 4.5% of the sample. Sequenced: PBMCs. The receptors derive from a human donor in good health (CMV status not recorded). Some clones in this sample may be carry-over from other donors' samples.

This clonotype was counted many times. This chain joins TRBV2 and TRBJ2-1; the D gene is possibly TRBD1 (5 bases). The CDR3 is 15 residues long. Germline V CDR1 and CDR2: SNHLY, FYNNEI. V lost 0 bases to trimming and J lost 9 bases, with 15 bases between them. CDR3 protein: CASSEALQGRGEQFF. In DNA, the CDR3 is TGTGCCAGCAGTGAAGCGCTTCAGGGTCGTGGTGAGCAGTTCTTC.

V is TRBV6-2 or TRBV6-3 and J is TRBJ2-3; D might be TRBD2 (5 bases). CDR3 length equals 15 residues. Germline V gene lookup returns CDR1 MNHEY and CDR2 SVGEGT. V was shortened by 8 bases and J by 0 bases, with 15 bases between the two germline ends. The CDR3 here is CASREKADSTDTQYF. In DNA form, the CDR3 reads TGTGCCAGCCGGGAAAAGGCGGATAGCACAGATACGCAGTATTTT.

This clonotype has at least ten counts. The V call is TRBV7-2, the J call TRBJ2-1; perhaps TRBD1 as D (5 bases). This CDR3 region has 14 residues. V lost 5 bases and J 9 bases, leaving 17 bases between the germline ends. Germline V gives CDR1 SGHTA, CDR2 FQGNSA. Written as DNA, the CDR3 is TGTGCCAGCAGCCCTCTTCTGGGTCAGGGTGAGCAGTTCTTC. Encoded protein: CASSPLLGQGEQFF.

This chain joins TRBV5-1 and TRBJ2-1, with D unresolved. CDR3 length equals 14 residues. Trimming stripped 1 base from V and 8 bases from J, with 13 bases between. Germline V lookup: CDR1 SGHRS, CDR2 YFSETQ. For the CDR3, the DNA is TGCGCCAGCAGCTTGCAGGTGACCCGGGATGAGCAGTTCTTC. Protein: CASSLQVTRDEQFF. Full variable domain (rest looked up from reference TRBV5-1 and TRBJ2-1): KAGVTQTPRYLIKTRGQQVTLSCSPISGHRSVSWYQQTPGQGLQFLFEYFSETQRNKGNFPGRFSGRQFSNSRSEMNVSTLELGDSALYLCASSLQVTRDEQFFGPGTRLTVL.

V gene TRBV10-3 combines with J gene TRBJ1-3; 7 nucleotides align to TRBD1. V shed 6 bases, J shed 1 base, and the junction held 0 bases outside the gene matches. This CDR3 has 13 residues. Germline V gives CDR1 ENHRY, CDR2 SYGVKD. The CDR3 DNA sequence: TGTGCCATCAGGACAGGGTCTGGAAACACCATATATTTT. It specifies CAIRTGSGNTIYF.

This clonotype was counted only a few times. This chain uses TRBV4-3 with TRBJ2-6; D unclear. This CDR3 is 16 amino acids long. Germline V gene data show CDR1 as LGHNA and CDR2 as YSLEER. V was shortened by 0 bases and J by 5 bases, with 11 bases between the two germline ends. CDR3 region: CASSQEVSFRANVLTF. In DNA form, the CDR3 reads TGCGCCAGCAGCCAAGAGGTTTCTTTTCGGGCCAACGTCCTGACTTTC.

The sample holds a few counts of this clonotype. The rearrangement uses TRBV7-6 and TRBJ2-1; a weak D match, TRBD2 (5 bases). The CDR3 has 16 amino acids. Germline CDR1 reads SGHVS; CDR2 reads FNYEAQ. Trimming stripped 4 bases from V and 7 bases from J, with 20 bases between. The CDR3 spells CASSYLASSLGNEQFF. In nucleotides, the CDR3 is TGTGCCAGCAGCTACCTGGCTAGCTCCCTAGGTAATGAGCAGTTCTTC.

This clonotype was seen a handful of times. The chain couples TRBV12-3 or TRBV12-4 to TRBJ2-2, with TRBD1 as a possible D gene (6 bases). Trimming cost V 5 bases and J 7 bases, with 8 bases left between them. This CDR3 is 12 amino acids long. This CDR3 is CASSTGIGELFF. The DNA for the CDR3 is TGTGCCAGCAGTACAGGGATCGGGGAGCTGTTTTTT.

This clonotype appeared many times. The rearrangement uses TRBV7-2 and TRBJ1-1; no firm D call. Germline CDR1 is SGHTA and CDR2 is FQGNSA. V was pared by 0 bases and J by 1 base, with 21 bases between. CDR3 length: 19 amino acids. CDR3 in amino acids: CASSLAISQVIRGNTEAFF. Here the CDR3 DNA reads TGTGCCAGCAGCTTAGCGATTAGTCAAGTGATACGGGGGAACACTGAAGCTTTCTTT.

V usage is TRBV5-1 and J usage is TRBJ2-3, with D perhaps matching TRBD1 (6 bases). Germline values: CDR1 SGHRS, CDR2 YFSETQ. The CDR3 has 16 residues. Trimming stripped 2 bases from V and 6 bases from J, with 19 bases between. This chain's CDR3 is CASSFSPGQPLDTQYF. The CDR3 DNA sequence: TGCGCCAGCAGCTTCTCACCTGGACAGCCTTTGGATACGCAGTATTTT.